Sequencing of this T cell receptor beta chain was carried out in a study of glioma-infiltrating T cells. V was clipped by 4 bases and J by 4 bases; unmatched bases: 9. Germline V gene lookup returns CDR1 DFQATT and CDR2 SNEGSKA (reference sequence). The CDR3 consists of 14 residues. This clonotype has a count of ten or more. Amplification of TCR alpha and beta CDR3 regions from RNA used iRepertoire nested multiplex PCR. MiXCR was run by TCRdb on the multiplex PCR reads, yielding one entry per CDR3 protein. Among 84,000 or so distinct CDR3 sequences listed, around a quarter were seen once. This clonotype originated in a human donor with low-grade glioma or glioblastoma, undergoing nonglioma brain surgery, or in good health (not recorded which). Sequencing input: glioma tissue, nonneoplastic brain tissue, or PBMCs (not recorded which). The chain joins TRBV20-1 to TRBJ2-5, with TRBD2 matching over 7 bases. The CDR3, as DNA: TGCAGTGCTAACCCCAGTGGCGGGAGAGAGACCCAGTACTTC. Translated, it gives CSANPSGGRETQYF.